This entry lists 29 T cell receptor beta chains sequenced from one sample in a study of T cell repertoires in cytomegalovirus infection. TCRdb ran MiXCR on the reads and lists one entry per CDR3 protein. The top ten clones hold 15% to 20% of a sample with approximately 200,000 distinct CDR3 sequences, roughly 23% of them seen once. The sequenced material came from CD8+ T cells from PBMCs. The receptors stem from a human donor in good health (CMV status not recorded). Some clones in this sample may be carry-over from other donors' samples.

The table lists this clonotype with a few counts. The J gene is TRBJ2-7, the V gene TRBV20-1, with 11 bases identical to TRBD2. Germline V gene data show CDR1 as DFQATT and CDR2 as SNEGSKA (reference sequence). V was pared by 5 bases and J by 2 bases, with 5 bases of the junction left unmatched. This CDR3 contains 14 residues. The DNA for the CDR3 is TGCAGTGCTTCGCTAGCGGGGGGAGCCTACGAGCAGTACTTC. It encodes CSASLAGGAYEQYF.

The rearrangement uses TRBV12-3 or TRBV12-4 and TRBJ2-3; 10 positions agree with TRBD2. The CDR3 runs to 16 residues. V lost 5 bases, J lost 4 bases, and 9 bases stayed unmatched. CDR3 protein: CASSPKRGGLADTQYF. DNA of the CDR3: TGTGCCAGCAGTCCAAAGCGGGGGGGTCTCGCAGATACGCAGTATTTT.

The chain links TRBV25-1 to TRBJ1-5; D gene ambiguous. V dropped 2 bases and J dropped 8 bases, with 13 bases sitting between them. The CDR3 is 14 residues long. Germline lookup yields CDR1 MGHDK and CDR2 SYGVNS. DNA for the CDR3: TGTGCCAGCAGTGAAGAGCCGGGCGGGGAGCCCCAGCATTTT. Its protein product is CASSEEPGGEPQHF.

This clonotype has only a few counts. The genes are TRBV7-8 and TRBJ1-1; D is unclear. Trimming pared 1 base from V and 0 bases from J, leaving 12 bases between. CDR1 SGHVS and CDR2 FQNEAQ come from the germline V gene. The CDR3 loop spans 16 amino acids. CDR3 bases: TGTGCCAGCAGCTTAGAAGAGACAAGTATGAACACTGAAGCTTTCTTT. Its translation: CASSLEETSMNTEAFF.

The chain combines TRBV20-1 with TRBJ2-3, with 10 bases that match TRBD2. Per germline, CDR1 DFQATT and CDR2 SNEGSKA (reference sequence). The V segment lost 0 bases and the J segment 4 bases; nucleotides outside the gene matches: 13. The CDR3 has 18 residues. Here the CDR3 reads CSARDLASGGPRSDTQYF. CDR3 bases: TGCAGTGCTAGAGATCTTGCTAGCGGGGGCCCCCGGTCAGATACGCAGTATTTT.

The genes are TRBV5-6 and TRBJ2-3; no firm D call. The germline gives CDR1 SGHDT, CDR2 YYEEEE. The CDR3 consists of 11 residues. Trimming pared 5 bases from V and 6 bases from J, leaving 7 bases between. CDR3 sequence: CASRSQDTQYF. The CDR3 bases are TGTGCCAGCAGGAGTCAGGATACGCAGTATTTT.

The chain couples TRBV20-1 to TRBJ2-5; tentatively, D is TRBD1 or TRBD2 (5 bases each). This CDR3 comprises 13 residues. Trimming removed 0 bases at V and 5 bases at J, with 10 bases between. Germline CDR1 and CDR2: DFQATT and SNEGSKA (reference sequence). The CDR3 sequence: CSARDEGWETQYF. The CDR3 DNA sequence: TGCAGTGCTAGAGATGAGGGGTGGGAGACCCAGTACTTC.

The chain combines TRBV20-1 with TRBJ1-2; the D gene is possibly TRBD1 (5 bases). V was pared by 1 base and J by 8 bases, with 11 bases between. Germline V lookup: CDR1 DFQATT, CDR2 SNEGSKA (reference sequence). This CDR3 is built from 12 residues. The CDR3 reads CSARVGGEGYTF. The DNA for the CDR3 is TGCAGTGCTAGAGTAGGAGGGGAAGGCTACACCTTC.

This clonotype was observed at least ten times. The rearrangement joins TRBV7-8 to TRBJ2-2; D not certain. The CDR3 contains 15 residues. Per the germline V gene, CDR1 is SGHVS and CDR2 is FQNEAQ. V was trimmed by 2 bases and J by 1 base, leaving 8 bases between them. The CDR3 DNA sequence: TGTGCCAGCAGCTTATTTGCTGGGAACACCGGGGAGCTGTTTTTT. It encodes CASSLFAGNTGELFF.

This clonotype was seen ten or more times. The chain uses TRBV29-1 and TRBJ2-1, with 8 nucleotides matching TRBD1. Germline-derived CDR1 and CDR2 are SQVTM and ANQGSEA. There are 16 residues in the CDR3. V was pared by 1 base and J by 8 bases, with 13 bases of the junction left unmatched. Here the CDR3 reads CSVEGLPGQGSYEQFF. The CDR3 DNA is TGCAGCGTTGAAGGCCTCCCCGGACAGGGCTCGTATGAGCAGTTCTTC.

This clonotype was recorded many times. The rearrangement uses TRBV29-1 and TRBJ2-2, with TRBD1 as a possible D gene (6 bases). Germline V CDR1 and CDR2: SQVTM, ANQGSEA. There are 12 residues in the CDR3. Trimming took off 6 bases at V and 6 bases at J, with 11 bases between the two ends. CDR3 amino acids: CSVRQVSGELFF. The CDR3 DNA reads TGCAGCGTCCGACAGGTGTCCGGGGAGCTGTTTTTT.

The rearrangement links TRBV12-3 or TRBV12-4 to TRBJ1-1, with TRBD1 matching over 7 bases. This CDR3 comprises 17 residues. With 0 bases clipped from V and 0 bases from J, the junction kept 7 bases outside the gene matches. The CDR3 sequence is CASSLAGGTVVNTEAFF. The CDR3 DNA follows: TGTGCCAGCAGTTTAGCGGGAGGGACAGTCGTGAACACTGAAGCTTTCTTT.

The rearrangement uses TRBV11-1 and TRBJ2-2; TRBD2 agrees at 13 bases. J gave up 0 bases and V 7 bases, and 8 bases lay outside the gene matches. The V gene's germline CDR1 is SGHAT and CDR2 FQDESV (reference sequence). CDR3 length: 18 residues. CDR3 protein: CASTPGLAGASNTGELFF. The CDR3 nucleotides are TGTGCCAGCACCCCTGGACTAGCGGGGGCCTCGAACACCGGGGAGCTGTTTTTT.

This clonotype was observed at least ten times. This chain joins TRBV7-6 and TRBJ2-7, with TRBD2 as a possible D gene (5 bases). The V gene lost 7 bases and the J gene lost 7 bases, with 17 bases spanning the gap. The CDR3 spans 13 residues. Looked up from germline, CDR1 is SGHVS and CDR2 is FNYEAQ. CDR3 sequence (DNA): TGTGCCAGCACCTCTACTGGCACGGGGGAGCAGTACTTC. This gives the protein CASTSTGTGEQYF.

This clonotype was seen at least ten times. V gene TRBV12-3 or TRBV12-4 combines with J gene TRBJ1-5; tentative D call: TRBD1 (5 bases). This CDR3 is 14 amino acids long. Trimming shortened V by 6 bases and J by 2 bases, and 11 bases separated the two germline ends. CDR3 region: CASSPGLGNQPQHF. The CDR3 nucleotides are TGTGCCAGCAGCCCAGGGTTGGGCAATCAGCCCCAGCATTTT.

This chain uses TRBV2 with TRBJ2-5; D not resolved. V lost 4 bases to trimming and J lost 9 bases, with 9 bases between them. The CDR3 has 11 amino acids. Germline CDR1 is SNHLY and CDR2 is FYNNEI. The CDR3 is CASSGNESQYF. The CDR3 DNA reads TGTGCCAGCAGTGGGAACGAGTCCCAGTACTTC.

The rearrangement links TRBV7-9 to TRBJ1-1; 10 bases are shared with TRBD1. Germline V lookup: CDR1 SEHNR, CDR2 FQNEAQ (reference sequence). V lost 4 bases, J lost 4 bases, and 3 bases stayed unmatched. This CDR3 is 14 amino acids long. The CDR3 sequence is CASSSDRGFTEAFF. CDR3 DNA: TGTGCCAGCAGCTCGGACAGGGGGTTCACTGAAGCTTTCTTT.

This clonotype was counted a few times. The CDR3, as DNA: TGCGCCAGCAGCCAAGCCGGGACAGGGGCCTATGGCTACACCTTC. Translation gives CASSQAGTGAYGYTF. The genes are TRBV4-1 and TRBJ1-2, with 10 bases lining up with TRBD1. Germline V gene sequence: CDR1 MGHRA, CDR2 YSYEKL. V trimming: 1 base; J trimming: 4 bases; junction bases outside the gene matches: 3. CDR3 length: 15 residues.

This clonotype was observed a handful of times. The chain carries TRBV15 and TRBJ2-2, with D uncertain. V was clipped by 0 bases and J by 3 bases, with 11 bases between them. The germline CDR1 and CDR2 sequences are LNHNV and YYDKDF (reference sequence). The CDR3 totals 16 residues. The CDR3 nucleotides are TGTGCCACCAGCAGAGATCAAACACCGTACACCGGGGAGCTGTTTTTT. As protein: CATSRDQTPYTGELFF.

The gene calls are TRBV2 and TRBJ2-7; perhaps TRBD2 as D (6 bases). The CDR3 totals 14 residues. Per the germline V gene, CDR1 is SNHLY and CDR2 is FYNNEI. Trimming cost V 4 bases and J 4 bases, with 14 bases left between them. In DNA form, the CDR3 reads TGTGCCAGCAGTGGGGCTAGCGAAGGGTACGAGCAGTACTTC. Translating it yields CASSGASEGYEQYF.

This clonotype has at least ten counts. The CDR3 DNA reads as TGTGCCAGCAGCTTAGTGGAGGGTCCTTCGGTATACACTGAAGCTTTCTTT. Its translation is CASSLVEGPSVYTEAFF. This chain joins TRBV7-2 and TRBJ1-1; D remains ambiguous. This CDR3 is 17 amino acids long. Germline V lookup: CDR1 SGHTA, CDR2 FQGNSA. Trimming took 1 base from V and 3 from J, leaving 18 bases between them.

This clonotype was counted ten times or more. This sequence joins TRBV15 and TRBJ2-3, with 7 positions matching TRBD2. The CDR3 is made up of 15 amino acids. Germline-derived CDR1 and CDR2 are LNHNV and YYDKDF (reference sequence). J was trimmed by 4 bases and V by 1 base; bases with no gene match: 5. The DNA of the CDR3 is TGTGCCACCAGCAGAGCTAGCGGAGGGGCAGATACGCAGTATTTT. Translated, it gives CATSRASGGADTQYF.

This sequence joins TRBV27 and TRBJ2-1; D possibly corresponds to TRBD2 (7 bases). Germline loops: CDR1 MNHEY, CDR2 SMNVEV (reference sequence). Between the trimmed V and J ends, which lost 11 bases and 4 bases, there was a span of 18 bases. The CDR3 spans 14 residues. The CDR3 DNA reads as TGTGCCCGCTTACCGGGGGGCCGATACAATGAGCAGTTCTTC. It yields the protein CARLPGGRYNEQFF.

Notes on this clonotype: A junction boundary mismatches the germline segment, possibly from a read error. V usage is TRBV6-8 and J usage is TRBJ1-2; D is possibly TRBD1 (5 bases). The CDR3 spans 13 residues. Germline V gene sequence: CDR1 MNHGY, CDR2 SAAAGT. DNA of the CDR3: TGTGCCGGCAGTTACGGAGCAGGGAATGGCTACACCTTC. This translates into CAGSYGAGNGYTF.

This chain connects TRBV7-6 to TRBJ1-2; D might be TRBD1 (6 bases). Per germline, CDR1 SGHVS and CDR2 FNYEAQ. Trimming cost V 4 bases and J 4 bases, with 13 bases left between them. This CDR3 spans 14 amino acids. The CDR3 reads CASSSTGTTYGYTF. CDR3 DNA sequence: TGTGCCAGCAGCTCGACCGGGACAACCTATGGCTACACCTTC.

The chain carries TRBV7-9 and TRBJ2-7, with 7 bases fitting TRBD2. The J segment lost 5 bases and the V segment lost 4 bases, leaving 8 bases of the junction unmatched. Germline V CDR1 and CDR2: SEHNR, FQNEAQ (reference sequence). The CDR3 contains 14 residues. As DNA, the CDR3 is TGTGCCAGCAGCTCAACTAGCGCCAACGACGAGCAGTACTTC. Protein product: CASSSTSANDEQYF.

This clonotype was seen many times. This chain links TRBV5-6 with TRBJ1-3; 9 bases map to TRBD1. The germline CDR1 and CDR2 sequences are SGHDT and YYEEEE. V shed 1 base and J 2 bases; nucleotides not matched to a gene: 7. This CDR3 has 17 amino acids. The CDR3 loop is CASSLRWDRDAGNTIYF. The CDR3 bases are TGTGCCAGCAGCTTGCGATGGGACAGGGACGCTGGAAACACCATATATTTT.

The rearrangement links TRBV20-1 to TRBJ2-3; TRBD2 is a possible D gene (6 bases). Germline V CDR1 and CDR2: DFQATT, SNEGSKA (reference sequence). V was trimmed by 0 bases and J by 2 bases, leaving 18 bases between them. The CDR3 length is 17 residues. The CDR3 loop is CSARDPIEEGITDTQYF. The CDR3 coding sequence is TGCAGTGCTAGAGATCCTATCGAGGAGGGGATCACAGATACGCAGTATTTT.

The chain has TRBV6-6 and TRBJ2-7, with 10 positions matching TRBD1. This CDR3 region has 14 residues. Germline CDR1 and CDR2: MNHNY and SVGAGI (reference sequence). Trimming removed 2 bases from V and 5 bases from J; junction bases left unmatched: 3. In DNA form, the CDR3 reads TGTGCCAGCAGTTACCGGGACAGGGGCCACGAGCAGTACTTC. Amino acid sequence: CASSYRDRGHEQYF.